The following is a T cell receptor beta chain sequence with its context. Its target is not known. Trimming stripped 0 bases from V and 2 bases from J, with 10 bases between. The CDR3 runs to 15 residues. Germline lookup yields CDR1 LGHNA and CDR2 YSLEER. This entry is derived from a study of cytomegalovirus exposure and HLA in healthy donors. Study-wide context: A later analysis reported the same platform for the 110 or so validation repertoires and the roughly 650 first-cohort repertoires. General study results and limits: Per published reports, the classifier diagnosed cytomegalovirus status with high specificity and sensitivity.

Data came from immunoSEQ multiplex PCR; TCRdb stores just in-frame clones and leaves some out. The sample consists of 190,000 or so clones, 84% of them appearing once. Sequencing was performed on PBMCs. The clonotype comes from a young woman in good health and CMV-seropositive. The chain carries TRBV4-3 and TRBJ2-5; D might be TRBD1 (6 bases). CDR3 in amino acids: CASSQEGTQQETQYF. CDR3 bases: TGCGCCAGCAGCCAAGAGGGGACACAACAAGAGACCCAGTACTTC.